This T cell receptor (beta chain) was identified during a study of T cells in pancreatic ductal adenocarcinoma (dated by TCRdb to the late 2010s). Describing the broader study: Seeking insight into the adaptive T-cell response that arises naturally, the researchers examined how many CD8+ T cells infiltrated tumors of resected pancreatic ductal adenocarcinoma, where they sat, and what features they had, alongside the same properties of suppressive cells. Overall study results and their limits: Because most pancreatic cancer patients present with inoperable disease, the resected cohort was biased toward the minority with early-stage disease. No significant difference in T-cell clonality was found between tumor and blood, with mean clonality of about 0.1 in tumors and around 0.071 in blood. Comparisons of clonality between tumor and blood may be biased because tumors are enriched in CD45RO+ effector T cells rather than naive T cells, which biases the comparison toward lower diversity. More total productive templates and roughly 8-fold more unique clonotypes were found in blood samples than in tumor samples.

Taken from the germline V gene, the CDR1 and CDR2 loops are SGHTA and FQGNSA. The CDR3 starts with the cysteine, ends with the phenylalanine, and has 13 residues. Only CDR3 DNA is held: 39 bases, read in frame from base 1. V and J are trimmed by 4 bases and 6 bases, and the gene matches miss 6 bases of the junction. The selected pancreatic ductal adenocarcinoma patients had received surgery without neoadjuvant therapy. Peripheral blood was collected in heparin tubes, and PBMCs were then isolated from the blood with a histopaque density gradient and cryopreserved in roughly 10% DMSO. Using the DNeasy Blood and Tissue Kit along with Proteinase K and RNase treatment, genomic DNA was extracted from more than five PBMC specimens and under ten flash-frozen tumor specimens. TCR beta CDR3 regions were amplified from genomic DNA using the immunoSEQ hsTCRB kit. An Illumina HiSeq system was used for high-throughput TRB CDR3 sequencing. Per the original workflow: The immunoSEQ software was used to analyze sequencing reads, and nonproductive sequences containing premature stops or frame-shifts were excluded. Clonality of the repertoire was calculated as one minus Shannon entropy normalized by log2 of the number of unique productive sequences. TCRdb took over this immuneACCESS table, retaining in-frame rearrangements with V and J assigned. Such tables are incomplete; in checked studies, under half of the missing clones stem from an unresolved V gene, and the remainder is unexplained. For V, J and clone size, that table is used; D and trimming come from the DNA. Recorded for this sample are over 100,000 clones; roughly 95% of them occurred a single time. The biggest ten clones account for approximately 3.1% of the sample.

Comments on this clone: Its recognized antigen is unknown. Nothing much larger sits one base from this clone, and base qualities are not available.

The sample taken for sequencing was PBMCs. This receptor chain uses TRBV7-2 and TRBJ2-7, with 7 junctional bases fitting TRBD1. The clonotype originates from a human donor with pancreatic ductal adenocarcinoma. The sequenced DNA: TGTGCCAGCAGCTCAAACAGGGGTGGCGAGCAGTACTTC. This translates into CASSSNRGGEQYF.